The 9 T cell receptor beta chains listed next were all sequenced from one sample in a study of CD8 T cells in Susac syndrome. Reverse transcription of about 0.5 to 1 ug RNA used random hexamers. Via MiXCR, TCRdb re-called the immunoSEQ multiplex PCR reads, giving one row per CDR3 protein. The sample consists of 200,000 or so distinct CDR3 sequences, approximately 95% of them appearing once. The specimen was CD4+ T cells from PBMCs. These receptors all stem from a human donor with Susac syndrome.

J is TRBJ1-3 and V is TRBV27; possible D gene TRBD1, 6 bases. This CDR3 is 16 amino acids long. Per the germline V gene, CDR1 is MNHEY and CDR2 is SMNVEV (reference sequence). With 3 bases removed from V and 0 bases from J, the gap between germline ends came to 12 bases. The CDR3 here is CASSFGQPYSGNTIYF. The CDR3, as DNA: TGTGCCAGCAGTTTCGGACAGCCCTACTCTGGAAACACCATATATTTT.

The gene calls are TRBV6-1 and TRBJ1-1; D gene unclear. This CDR3 region has 14 residues. Germline V gene sequence: CDR1 MNHNS, CDR2 SASEGT. Trimming left V 5 bases short and J 2 bases short, with 12 bases between. CDR3 nucleotides: TGTGCCAGCAGTATAACAGACGTAAACACTGAAGCTTTCTTT. This translates into CASSITDVNTEAFF.

The chain recombines TRBV9 with TRBJ2-5; D ambiguous. CDR1 and CDR2 from the germline V gene are SGDLS and YYNGEE. The germline V and J ends were trimmed by 0 bases and 5 bases, with 8 bases remaining between them. There are 13 residues in the CDR3. CDR3 in amino acids: CASSVGEAETQYF. DNA for the CDR3: TGTGCCAGCAGCGTAGGTGAAGCGGAGACCCAGTACTTC.

The chain has TRBV11-2 and TRBJ2-5, with no clear D. The CDR3 has 12 amino acids. V lost 4 bases to trimming and J lost 7 bases, with 10 bases between them. Germline V gene lookup returns CDR1 SGHAT and CDR2 FQNNGV. The CDR3 loop is CASSSDVRTQYF. The CDR3, as DNA: TGTGCCAGCAGCTCCGACGTAAGGACCCAGTACTTC.

This chain joins TRBV2 and TRBJ2-1; 7 positions agree with TRBD1. CDR3 size: 14 residues. V was clipped by 6 bases and J by 4 bases; unmatched bases: 6. CDR1 and CDR2 from the germline V gene are SNHLY and FYNNEI. CDR3 sequence (DNA): TGTGCCAGCAGAGGACAGGCGGAGTACAATGAGCAGTTCTTC. Translation: CASRGQAEYNEQFF.

The chain links TRBV29-1 to TRBJ1-2; possible D gene TRBD1, 6 bases. V lost 7 bases, J lost 0 bases, and 15 bases lay in between. Germline CDR1 is SQVTM and CDR2 is ANQGSEA. The CDR3 loop spans 14 amino acids. CDR3 sequence: CSAGQSLSNYGYTF. The CDR3 DNA follows: TGCAGCGCAGGACAGTCTCTTTCTAACTATGGCTACACCTTC.

The rearrangement links TRBV7-6 to TRBJ1-6, with TRBD1 as a possible D gene (5 bases). CDR3 size: 15 residues. Trimming stripped 3 bases from V and 8 bases from J, with 14 bases between. Germline loops: CDR1 SGHVS, CDR2 FNYEAQ. The CDR3 sequence: CASSFEAGTHSPLHF. In nucleotides, the CDR3 is TGTGCCAGCAGCTTCGAGGCAGGGACGCATTCACCCCTCCACTTT.

This chain joins TRBV6-5 and TRBJ2-7, with a possible D match to TRBD1 (6 bases). Germline CDR1 is MNHEY and CDR2 is SVGAGI. This CDR3 has 14 residues. V lost 5 bases, J lost 2 bases, and 13 bases lay in between. CDR3 DNA: TGTGCCAGCAGTCAAGGGGGTTCTCCCTACGAGCAGTACTTC. This encodes CASSQGGSPYEQYF.

This sequence joins TRBV5-6 and TRBJ2-1, with D uncertain. V lost 0 bases, J lost 6 bases, and 7 bases lay in between. The CDR3 has 13 residues. Germline-derived CDR1 and CDR2 are SGHDT and YYEEEE. The CDR3 loop reads CASSLEFPNEQFF. The CDR3 DNA reads TGTGCCAGCAGCTTGGAATTTCCCAATGAGCAGTTCTTC.